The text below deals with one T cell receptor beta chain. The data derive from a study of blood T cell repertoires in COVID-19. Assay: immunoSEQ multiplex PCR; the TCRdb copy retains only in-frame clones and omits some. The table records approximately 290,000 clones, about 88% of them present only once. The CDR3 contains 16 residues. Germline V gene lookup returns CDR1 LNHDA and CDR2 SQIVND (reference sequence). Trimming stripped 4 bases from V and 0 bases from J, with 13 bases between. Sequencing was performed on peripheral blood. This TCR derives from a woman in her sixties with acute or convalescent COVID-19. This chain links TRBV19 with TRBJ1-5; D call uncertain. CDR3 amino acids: CASSNGRGYSNQPQHF. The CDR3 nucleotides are TGTGCCAGTAGTAACGGACGGGGATATAGCAATCAGCCCCAGCATTTT.